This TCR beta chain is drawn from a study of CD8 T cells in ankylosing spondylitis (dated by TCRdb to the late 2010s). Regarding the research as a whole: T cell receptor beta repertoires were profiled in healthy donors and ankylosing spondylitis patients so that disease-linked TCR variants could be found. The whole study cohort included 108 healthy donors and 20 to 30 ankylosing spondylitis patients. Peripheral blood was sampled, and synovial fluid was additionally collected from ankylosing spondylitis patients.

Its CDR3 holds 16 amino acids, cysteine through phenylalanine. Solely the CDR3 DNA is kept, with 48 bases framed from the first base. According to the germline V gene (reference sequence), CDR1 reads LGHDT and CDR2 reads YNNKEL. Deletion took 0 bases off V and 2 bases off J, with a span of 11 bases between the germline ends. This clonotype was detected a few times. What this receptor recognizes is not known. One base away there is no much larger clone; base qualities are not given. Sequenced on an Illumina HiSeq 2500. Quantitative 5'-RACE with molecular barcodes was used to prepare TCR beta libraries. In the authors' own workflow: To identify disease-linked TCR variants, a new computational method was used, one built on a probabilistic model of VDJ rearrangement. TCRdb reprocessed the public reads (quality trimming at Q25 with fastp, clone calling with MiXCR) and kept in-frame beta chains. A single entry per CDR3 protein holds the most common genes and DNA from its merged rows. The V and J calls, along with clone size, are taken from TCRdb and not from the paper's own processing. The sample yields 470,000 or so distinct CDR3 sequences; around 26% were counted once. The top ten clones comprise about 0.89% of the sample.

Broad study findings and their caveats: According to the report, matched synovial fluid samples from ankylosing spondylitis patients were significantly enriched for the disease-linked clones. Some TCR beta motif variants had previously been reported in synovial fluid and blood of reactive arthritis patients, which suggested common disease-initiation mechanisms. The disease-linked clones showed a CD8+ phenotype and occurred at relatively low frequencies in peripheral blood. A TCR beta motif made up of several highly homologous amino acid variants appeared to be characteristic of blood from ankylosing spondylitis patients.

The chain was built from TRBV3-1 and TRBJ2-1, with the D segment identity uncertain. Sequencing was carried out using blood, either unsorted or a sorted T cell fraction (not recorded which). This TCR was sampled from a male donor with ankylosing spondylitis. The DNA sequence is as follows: TGTGCCAGCAGCCAAGAGGACCTACCTACCTACAATGAGCAGTTCTTC. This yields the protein CASSQEDLPTYNEQFF.